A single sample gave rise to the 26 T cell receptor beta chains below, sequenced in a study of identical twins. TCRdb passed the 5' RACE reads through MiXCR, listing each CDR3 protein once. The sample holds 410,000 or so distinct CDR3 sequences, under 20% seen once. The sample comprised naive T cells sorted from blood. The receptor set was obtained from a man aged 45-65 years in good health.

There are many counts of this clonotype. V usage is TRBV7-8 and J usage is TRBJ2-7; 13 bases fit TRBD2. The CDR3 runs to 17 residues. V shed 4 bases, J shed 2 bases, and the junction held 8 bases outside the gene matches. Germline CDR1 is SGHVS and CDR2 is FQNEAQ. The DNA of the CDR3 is TGTGCCAGCAGCTCCCGGACTAGCGGGAGTGGGACCTACGAGCAGTACTTC. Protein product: CASSSRTSGSGTYEQYF.

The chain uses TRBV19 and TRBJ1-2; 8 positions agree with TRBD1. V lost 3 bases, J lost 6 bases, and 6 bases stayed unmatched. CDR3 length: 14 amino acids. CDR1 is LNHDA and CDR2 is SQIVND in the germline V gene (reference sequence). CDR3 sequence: CASSIGTGEHGYTF. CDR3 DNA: TGTGCCAGTAGTATTGGGACAGGAGAACATGGCTACACCTTC.

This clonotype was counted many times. In DNA form, the CDR3 reads TGTGCCAGCAGCGTCGGACTAGCGGGAGGGCCATCCTACGAGCAGTACTTC. Translated, it gives CASSVGLAGGPSYEQYF. The chain joins TRBV3-1 to TRBJ2-7, with 15 bases fitting TRBD2. Germline trimming cut 5 bases from V and 1 base from J; bases unmatched to any gene: 6. Germline CDR1 reads LGHDT; CDR2 reads YNNKEL (reference sequence). The CDR3 totals 17 residues.

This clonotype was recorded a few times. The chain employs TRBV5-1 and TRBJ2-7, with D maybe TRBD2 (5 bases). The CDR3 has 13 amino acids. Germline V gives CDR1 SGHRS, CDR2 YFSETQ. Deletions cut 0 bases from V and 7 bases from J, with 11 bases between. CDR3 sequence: CASSLEPDWEQYF. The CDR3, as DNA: TGCGCCAGCAGCTTGGAACCGGACTGGGAGCAGTACTTC.

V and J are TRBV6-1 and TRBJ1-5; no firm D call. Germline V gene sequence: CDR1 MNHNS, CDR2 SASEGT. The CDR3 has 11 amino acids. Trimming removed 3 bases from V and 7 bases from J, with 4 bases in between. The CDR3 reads CASSEVQPQHF. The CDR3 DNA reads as TGTGCCAGCAGTGAGGTACAGCCCCAGCATTTT.

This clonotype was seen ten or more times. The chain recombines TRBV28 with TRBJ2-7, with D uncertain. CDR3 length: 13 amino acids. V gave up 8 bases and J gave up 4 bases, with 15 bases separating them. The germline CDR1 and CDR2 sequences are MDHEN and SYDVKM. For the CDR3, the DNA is TGTGCCAGCCGCTCGGACGACATATACGAGCAGTACTTC. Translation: CASRSDDIYEQYF.

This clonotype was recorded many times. The CDR3 region is CASSISGGTYTEAFF. Written as DNA, the CDR3 is TGTGCCAGTAGTATCTCCGGGGGGACCTACACTGAAGCTTTCTTT. The chain has TRBV19 and TRBJ1-1; weak D call: TRBD1 (5 bases). Trimming took 3 bases from V and 3 from J, leaving 14 bases between them. The CDR3 is 15 residues long. Germline V gives CDR1 LNHDA, CDR2 SQIVND (reference sequence).

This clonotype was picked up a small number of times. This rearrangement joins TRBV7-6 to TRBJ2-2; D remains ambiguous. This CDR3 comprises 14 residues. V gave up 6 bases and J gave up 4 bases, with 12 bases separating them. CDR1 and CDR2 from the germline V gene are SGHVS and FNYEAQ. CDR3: CASRRGRATGELFF. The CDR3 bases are TGTGCCAGCAGGCGTGGACGCGCCACCGGGGAGCTGTTTTTT.

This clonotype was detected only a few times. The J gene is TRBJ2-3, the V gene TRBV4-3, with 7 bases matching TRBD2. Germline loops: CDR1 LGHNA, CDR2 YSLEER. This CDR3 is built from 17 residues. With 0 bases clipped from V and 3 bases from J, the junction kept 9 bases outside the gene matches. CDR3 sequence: CASSQDGLAVTTDTQYF. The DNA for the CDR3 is TGCGCCAGCAGCCAAGATGGGCTAGCGGTTACTACAGATACGCAGTATTTT.

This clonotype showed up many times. The CDR3 sequence: CASSAQQWTGELFF. For the CDR3, the DNA is TGTGCCAGCAGCGCCCAACAGTGGACCGGGGAGCTGTTTTTT. The chain uses TRBV9 and TRBJ2-2, with unresolved D. Trimming left V 3 bases short and J 5 bases short, with 11 bases between. The CDR3 sequence is 14 residues long. CDR1 is SGDLS, CDR2 YYNGEE, per germline. The whole variable domain, remainder taken from reference TRBV9 and TRBJ2-2, is DSGVTQTPKHLITATGQRVTLRCSPRSGDLSVYWYQQSLDQGLQFLIQYYNGEERAKGNILERFSAQQFPDLHSELNLSSLELGDSALYFCASSAQQWTGELFFGEGSRLTVL.

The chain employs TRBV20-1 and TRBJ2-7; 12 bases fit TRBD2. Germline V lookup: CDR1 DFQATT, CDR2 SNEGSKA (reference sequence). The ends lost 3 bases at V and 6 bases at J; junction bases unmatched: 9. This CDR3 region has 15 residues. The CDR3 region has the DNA TGCAGTGCTAGCAGACTAGCGGGAGCTCTCGCCGAGCAGTACTTC. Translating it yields CSASRLAGALAEQYF.

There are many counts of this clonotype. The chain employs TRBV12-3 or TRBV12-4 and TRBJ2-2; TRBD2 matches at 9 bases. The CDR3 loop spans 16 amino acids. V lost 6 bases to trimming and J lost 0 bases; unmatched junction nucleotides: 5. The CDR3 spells CASSISGGSNTGELFF. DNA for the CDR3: TGTGCCAGCAGCATTAGCGGGGGCTCGAACACCGGGGAGCTGTTTTTT.

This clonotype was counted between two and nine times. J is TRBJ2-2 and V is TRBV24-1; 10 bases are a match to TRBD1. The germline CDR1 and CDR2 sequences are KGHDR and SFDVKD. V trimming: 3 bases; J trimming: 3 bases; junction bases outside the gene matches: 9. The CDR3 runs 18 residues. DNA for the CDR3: TGTGCCACCAGTGATGGGCCCGGGACAGGGGTCTACACCGGGGAGCTGTTTTTT. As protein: CATSDGPGTGVYTGELFF.

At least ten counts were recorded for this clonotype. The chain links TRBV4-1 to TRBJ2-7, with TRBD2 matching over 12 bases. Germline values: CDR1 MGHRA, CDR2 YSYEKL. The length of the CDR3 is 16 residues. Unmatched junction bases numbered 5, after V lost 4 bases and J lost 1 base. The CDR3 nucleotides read TGCGCCAGCAGCCCGAGGCTAGCGGGAGGGTCCTACGAGCAGTACTTC. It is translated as CASSPRLAGGSYEQYF.

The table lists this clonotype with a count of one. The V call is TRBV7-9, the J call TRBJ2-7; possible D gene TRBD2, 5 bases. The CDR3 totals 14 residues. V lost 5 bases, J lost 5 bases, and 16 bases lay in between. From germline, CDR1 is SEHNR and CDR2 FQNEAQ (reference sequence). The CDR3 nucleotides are TGTGCCAGCAGCCCCGATTTAGCGAGGGACGAGCAGTACTTC. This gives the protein CASSPDLARDEQYF. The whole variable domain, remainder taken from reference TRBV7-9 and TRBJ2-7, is DTGVSQNPRHKITKRGQNVTFRCDPISEHNRLYWYRQTLGQGPEFLTYFQNEAQLEKSRLLSDRFSAERPKGSFSTLEIQRTEQGDSAMYLCASSPDLARDEQYFGPGTRLTVT.

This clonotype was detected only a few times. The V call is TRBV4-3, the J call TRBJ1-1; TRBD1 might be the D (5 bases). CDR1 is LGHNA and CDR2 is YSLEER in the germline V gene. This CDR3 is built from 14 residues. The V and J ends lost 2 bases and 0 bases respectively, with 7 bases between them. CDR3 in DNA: TGCGCCAGCAGCCAAAACAGGTTGAACACTGAAGCTTTCTTT. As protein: CASSQNRLNTEAFF.

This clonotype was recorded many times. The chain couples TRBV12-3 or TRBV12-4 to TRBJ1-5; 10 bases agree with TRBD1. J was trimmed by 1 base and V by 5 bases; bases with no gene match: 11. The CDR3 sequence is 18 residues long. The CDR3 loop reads CASSRQGAVVRSNQPQHF. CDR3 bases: TGTGCCAGCAGTCGACAGGGGGCGGTGGTAAGGAGCAATCAGCCCCAGCATTTT.

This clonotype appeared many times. This CDR3 is CASSFGLSTPYEQYF. DNA of the CDR3: TGTGCCAGCTCCTTCGGGCTCTCCACCCCCTACGAGCAGTACTTC. The J gene is TRBJ2-7, the V gene TRBV12-3 or TRBV12-4, with D hard to call. This CDR3 is built from 15 residues. The ends were cut back, 8 bases at V and 2 bases at J, with 19 bases in the middle.

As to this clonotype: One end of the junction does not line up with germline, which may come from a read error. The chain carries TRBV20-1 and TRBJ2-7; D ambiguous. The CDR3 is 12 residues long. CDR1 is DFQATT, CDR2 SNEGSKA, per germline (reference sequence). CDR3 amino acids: CRARGLAYEQYF. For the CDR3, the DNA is TGCAGAGCTAGAGGTCTGGCCTACGAGCAGTACTTC.

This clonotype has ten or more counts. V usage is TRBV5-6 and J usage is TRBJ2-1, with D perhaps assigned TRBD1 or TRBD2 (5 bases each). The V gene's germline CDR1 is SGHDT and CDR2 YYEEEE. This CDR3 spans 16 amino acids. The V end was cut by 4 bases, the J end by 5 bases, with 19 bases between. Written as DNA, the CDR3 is TGTGCCAGCAGCACCGGGGCCGGCCCGACCCACAATGAGCAGTTCTTC. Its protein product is CASSTGAGPTHNEQFF.

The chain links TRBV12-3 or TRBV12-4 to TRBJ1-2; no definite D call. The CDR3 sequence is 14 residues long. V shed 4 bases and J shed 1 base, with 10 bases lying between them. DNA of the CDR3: TGTGCCAGCAGTTACAGAATGATTAACTATGGCTACACCTTC. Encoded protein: CASSYRMINYGYTF.

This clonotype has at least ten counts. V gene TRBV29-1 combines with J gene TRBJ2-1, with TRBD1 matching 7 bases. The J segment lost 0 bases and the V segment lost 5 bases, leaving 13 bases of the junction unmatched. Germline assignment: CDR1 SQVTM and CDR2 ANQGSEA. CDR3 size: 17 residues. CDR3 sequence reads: CSVLGSRQGSSYNEQFF. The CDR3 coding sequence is TGCAGCGTTCTTGGAAGTAGACAGGGAAGCTCCTACAATGAGCAGTTCTTC.

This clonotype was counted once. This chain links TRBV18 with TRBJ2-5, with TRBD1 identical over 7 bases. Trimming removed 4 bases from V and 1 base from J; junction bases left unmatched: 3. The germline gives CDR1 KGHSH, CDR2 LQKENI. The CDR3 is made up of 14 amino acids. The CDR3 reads CASSLTGIQETQYF. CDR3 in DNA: TGTGCCAGCTCACTGACAGGGATCCAAGAGACCCAGTACTTC.

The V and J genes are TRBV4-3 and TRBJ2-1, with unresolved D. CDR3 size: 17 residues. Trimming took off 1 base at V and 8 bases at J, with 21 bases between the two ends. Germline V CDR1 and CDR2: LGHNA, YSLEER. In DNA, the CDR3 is TGCGCCAGCAGCCAAGTTCTCACGGGCTCAGCAGGCGATGAGCAGTTCTTC. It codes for CASSQVLTGSAGDEQFF.

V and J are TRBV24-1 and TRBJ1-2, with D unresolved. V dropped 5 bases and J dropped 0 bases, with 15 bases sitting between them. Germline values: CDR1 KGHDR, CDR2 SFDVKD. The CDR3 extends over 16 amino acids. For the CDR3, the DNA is TGTGCCACCAGTGGGGATATGGGAACCGCTAACTATGGCTACACCTTC. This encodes CATSGDMGTANYGYTF.

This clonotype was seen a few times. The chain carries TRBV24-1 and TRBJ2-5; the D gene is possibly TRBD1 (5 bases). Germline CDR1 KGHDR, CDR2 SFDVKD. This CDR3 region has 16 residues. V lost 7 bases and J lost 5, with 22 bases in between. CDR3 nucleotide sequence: TGTGCCACCAGCTCCTCTCGGGCGGACAACCGGGAGACCCAGTACTTC. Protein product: CATSSSRADNRETQYF.